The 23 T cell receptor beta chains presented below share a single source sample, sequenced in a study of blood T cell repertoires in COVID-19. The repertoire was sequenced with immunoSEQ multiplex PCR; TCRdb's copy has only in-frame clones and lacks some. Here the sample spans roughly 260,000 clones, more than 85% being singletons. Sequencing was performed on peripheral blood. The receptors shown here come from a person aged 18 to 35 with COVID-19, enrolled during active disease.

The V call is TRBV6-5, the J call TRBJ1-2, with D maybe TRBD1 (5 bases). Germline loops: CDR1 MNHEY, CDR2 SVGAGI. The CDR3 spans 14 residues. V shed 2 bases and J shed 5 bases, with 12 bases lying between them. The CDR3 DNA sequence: TGTGCCAGCAGTTACGCGGGACCCGGGTATGGCTACACCTTC. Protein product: CASSYAGPGYGYTF.

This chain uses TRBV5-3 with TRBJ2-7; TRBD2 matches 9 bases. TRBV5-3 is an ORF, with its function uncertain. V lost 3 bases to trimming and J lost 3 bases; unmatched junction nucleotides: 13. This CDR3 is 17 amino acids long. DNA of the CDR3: TGTGCCAGAAGCTGCTTCTTTAGCGGGAGACCCTACTACGAGCAGTACTTC. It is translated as CARSCFFSGRPYYEQYF.

CDR3 sequence (DNA): TGTGCCAGCAGCATTACTAGAGTCAGTACCGGGGAGCTGTTTTTT. Amino acids: CASSITRVSTGELFF. The chain links TRBV5-6 to TRBJ2-2, with TRBD2 as a possible D gene (5 bases). V was cut by 4 bases and J by 5 bases, with 15 bases left in between. The CDR3 spans 15 residues. The germline CDR1 and CDR2 sequences are SGHDT and YYEEEE.

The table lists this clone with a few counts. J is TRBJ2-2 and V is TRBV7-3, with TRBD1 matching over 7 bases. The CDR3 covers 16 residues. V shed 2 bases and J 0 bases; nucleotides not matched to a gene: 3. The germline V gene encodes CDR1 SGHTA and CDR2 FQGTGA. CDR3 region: CASSLDRAANTGELFF. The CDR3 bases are TGTGCCAGCAGCTTAGACAGGGCAGCGAACACCGGGGAGCTGTTTTTT.

DNA of the CDR3: TGTGCCAGTAGTCCGGGGGCAGGGGAGGGATTTGGAACCCAGTACTTC. It codes for CASSPGAGEGFGTQYF. This chain connects TRBV19 to TRBJ2-5; the D gene is possibly TRBD2 (7 bases). CDR3 length equals 16 residues. Germline CDR1 LNHDA, CDR2 SQIVND (reference sequence). V was trimmed by 5 bases and J by 8 bases, leaving 24 bases between them.

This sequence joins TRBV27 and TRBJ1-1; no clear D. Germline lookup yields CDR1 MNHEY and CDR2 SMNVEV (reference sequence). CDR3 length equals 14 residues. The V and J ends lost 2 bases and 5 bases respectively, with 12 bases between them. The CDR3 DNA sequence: TGTGCCAGCAGTTTAACAGCTCGGGGTACTGAAGCTTTCTTT. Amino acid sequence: CASSLTARGTEAFF.

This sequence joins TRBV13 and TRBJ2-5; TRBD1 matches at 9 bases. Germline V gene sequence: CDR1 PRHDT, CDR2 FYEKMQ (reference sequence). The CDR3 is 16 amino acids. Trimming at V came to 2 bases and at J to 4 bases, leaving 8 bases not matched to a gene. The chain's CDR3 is CASSLILGQGVETQYF. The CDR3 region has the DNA TGTGCCAGCAGCTTAATACTGGGACAGGGAGTAGAGACCCAGTACTTC.

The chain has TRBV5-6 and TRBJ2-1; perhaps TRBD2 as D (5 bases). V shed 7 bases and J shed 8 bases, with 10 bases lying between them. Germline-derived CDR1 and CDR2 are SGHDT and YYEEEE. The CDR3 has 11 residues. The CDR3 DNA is TGTGCCAGCGGGAGTGGCGATGAGCAGTTCTTC. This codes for CASGSGDEQFF.

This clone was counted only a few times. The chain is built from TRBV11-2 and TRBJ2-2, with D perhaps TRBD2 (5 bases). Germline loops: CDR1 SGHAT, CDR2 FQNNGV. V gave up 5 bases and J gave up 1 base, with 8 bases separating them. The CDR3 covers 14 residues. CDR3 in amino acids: CASSELVNTGELFF. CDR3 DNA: TGTGCCAGCAGCGAACTAGTGAACACCGGGGAGCTGTTTTTT.

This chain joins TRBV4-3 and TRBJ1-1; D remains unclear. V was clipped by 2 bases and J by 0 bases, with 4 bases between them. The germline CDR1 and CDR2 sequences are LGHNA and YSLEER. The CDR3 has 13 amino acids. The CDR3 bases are TGCGCCAGCAGCCAAACAGTGAACACTGAAGCTTTCTTT. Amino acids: CASSQTVNTEAFF.

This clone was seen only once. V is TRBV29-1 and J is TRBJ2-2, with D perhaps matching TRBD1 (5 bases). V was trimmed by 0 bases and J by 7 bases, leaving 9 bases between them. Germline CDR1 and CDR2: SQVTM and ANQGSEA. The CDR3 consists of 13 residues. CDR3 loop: CSVEDPGHGELFF. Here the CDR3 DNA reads TGCAGCGTTGAAGATCCCGGACACGGGGAGCTGTTTTTT.

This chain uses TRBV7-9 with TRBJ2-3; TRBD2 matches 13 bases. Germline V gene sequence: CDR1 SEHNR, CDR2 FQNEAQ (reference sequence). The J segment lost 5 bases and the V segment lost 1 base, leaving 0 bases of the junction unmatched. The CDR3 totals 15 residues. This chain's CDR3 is CASSLGTSGRDTQYF. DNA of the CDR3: TGTGCCAGCAGCTTAGGGACTAGCGGGAGAGATACGCAGTATTTT. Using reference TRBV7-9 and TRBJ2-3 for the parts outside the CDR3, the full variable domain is DTGVSQNPRHKITKRGQNVTFRCDPISEHNRLYWYRQTLGQGPEFLTYFQNEAQLEKSRLLSDRFSAERPKGSFSTLEIQRTEQGDSAMYLCASSLGTSGRDTQYFGPGTRLTVL.

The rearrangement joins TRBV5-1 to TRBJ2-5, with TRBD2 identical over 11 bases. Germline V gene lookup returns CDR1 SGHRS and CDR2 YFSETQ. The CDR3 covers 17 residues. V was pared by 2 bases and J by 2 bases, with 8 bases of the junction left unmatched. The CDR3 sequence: CASSLSPGLAVQETQYF. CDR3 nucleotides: TGCGCCAGCAGCTTATCACCGGGACTAGCGGTACAAGAGACCCAGTACTTC. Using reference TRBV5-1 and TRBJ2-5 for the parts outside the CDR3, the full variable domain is KAGVTQTPRYLIKTRGQQVTLSCSPISGHRSVSWYQQTPGQGLQFLFEYFSETQRNKGNFPGRFSGRQFSNSRSEMNVSTLELGDSALYLCASSLSPGLAVQETQYFGPGTRLLVL.

In DNA form, the CDR3 reads TGTGCCAGCAGCAATAGCGGAAACAATGAGCAGTTCTTC. As protein: CASSNSGNNEQFF. The chain employs TRBV6-5 and TRBJ2-1, with D perhaps matching TRBD2 (6 bases). The CDR3 loop spans 13 amino acids. CDR1 MNHEY and CDR2 SVGAGI come from the germline V gene. V lost 6 bases and J lost 5, with 11 bases in between.

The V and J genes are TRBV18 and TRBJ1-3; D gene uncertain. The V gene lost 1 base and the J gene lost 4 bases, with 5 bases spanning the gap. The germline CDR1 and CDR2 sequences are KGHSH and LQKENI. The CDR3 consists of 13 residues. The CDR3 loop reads CASSPLSGNTIYF. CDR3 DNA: TGTGCCAGCTCACCACTTTCGGGAAACACCATATATTTT.

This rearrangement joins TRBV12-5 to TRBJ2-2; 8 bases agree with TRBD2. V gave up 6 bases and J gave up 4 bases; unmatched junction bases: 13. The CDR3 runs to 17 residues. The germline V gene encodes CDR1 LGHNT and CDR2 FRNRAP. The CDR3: CASGNRIGLAGTGELFF. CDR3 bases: TGTGCTAGTGGGAACCGGATAGGACTAGCCGGCACCGGGGAGCTGTTTTTT. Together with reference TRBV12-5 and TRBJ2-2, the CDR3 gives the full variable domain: DARVTQTPRHKVTEMGQEVTMRCQPILGHNTVFWYRQTMMQGLELLAYFRNRAPLDDSGMPKDRFSAEMPDATLATLKIQPSEPRDSAVYFCASGNRIGLAGTGELFFGEGSRLTVL.

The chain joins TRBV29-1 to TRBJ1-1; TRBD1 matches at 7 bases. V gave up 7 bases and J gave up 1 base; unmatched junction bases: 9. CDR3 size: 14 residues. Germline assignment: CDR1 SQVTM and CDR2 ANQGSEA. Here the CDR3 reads CSARQGGSNTEAFF. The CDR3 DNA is TGCAGCGCCCGACAGGGTGGCTCGAACACTGAAGCTTTCTTT. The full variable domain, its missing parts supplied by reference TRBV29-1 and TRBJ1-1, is SAVISQKPSRDICQRGTSLTIQCQVDSQVTMMFWYRQQPGQSLTLIATANQGSEATYESGFVIDKFPISRPNLTFSTLTVSNMSPEDSSIYLCSARQGGSNTEAFFGQGTRLTVV.

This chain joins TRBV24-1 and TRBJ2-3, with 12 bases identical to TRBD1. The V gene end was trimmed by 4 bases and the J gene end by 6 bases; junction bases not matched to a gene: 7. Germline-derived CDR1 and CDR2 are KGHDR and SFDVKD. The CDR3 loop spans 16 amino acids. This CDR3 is CATSDAGQGASDTQYF. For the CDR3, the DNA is TGTGCCACCAGTGACGCGGGACAGGGGGCTAGCGATACGCAGTATTTT.

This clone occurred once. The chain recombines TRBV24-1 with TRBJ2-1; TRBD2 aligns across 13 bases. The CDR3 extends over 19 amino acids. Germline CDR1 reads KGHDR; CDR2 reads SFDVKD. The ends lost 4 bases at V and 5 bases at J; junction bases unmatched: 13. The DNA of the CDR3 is TGTGCCACCAGTGAGGAATGGACTAGCGGGAGTGCGTGGGACAATGAGCAGTTCTTC. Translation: CATSEEWTSGSAWDNEQFF.

CDR3 region: CASSLTLSSYNEQFF. The CDR3 DNA sequence: TGTGCCAGCAGCTTGACCCTATCATCCTACAATGAGCAGTTCTTC. J is TRBJ2-1 and V is TRBV5-6; D is uncertain. The CDR3 length is 15 residues. Germline CDR1 SGHDT, CDR2 YYEEEE. Deletions cut 1 base from V and 1 base from J, with 9 bases between.

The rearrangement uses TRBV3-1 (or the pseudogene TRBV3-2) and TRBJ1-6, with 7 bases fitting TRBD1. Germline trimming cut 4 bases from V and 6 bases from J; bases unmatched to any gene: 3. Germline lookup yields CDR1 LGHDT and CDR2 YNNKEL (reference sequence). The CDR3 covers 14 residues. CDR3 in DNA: TGTGCCAGCAGCCCACGACAGGGTAATTCACCCCTCCACTTT. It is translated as CASSPRQGNSPLHF.

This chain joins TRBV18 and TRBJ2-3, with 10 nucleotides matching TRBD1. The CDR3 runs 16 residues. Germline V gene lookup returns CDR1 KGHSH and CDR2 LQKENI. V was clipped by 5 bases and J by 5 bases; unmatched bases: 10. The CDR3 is CASSSRTGGDEDTQYF. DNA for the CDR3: TGTGCCAGCTCATCCCGGACAGGGGGAGATGAAGATACGCAGTATTTT.

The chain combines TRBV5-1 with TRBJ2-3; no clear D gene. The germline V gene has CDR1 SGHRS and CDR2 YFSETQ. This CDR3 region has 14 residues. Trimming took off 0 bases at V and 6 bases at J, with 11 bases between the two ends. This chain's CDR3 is CASSLEKVRDTQYF. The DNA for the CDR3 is TGCGCCAGCAGCTTGGAAAAAGTTCGGGATACGCAGTATTTT.